Each of the 9 T cell receptor beta chains below was sequenced from the same sample in a study of blood T cell repertoires in COVID-19. Profiled with immunoSEQ multiplex PCR; TCRdb holds only in-frame clones, not every one. In the table there are around 70,000 clones, roughly four fifths of which are singletons. Source material: peripheral blood. Receptors originate from a woman between 65 and 79 years old with acute or convalescent COVID-19.

The rearrangement uses TRBV5-1 and TRBJ1-1; the D is unclear. Germline V gene sequence: CDR1 SGHRS, CDR2 YFSETQ. V lost 0 bases to trimming and J lost 7 bases, with 10 bases between them. The CDR3 extends over 13 amino acids. CDR3 coding DNA: TGCGCCAGCAGCTTGGACCGACAAGATGAAGCTTTCTTT. Its translation: CASSLDRQDEAFF.

The CDR3 loop reads CASSSHQGETQYF. The CDR3 DNA follows: TGTGCCAGCAGCTCCCATCAGGGCGAGACCCAGTACTTC. This chain joins TRBV7-2 and TRBJ2-5; possible D gene TRBD1, 5 bases. The germline CDR1 and CDR2 sequences are SGHTA and FQGNSA. The CDR3 totals 13 residues. Deletions cut 4 bases from V and 5 bases from J, with 11 bases between.

The rearrangement links TRBV28 to TRBJ1-6; 8 bases line up with TRBD1. There are 15 residues in the CDR3. With 6 bases clipped from V and 5 bases from J, the junction kept 6 bases outside the gene matches. CDR1 MDHEN and CDR2 SYDVKM come from the germline V gene. CDR3: CASRRQGWNNSPLHF. Written as DNA, the CDR3 is TGTGCCAGCAGGAGACAGGGGTGGAATAATTCACCCCTCCACTTT.

The V gene is TRBV25-1, the J gene TRBJ2-7; 7 nucleotides align to TRBD1. Germline V gene data show CDR1 as MGHDK and CDR2 as SYGVNS. The CDR3 is 17 amino acids. The trim removed 1 base at V and 0 bases at J, leaving 9 bases unmatched. The CDR3 DNA reads TGTGCCAGCAGTGAATCGGGACAGTGGATAAGCTCCTACGAGCAGTACTTC. This sequence encodes CASSESGQWISSYEQYF.

This clone turned up a few times. CDR3 nucleotide sequence: TGTGCCAGCAGTTCCTCGACAGCAACTAATGAAAAACTGTTTTTT. Translating gives CASSSSTATNEKLFF. The rearrangement links TRBV28 to TRBJ1-4; TRBD1 might be the D (5 bases). This CDR3 has 15 residues. Looked up from germline, CDR1 is MDHEN and CDR2 is SYDVKM. V shed 4 bases and J shed 0 bases, with 9 bases lying between them. Drawing the rest from reference TRBV28 and TRBJ1-4, the complete variable domain is DVKVTQSSRYLVKRTGEKVFLECVQDMDHENMFWYRQDPGLGLRLIYFSYDVKMKEKGDIPEGYSVSREKKERFSLILESASTNQTSMYLCASSSSTATNEKLFFGSGTQLSVL.

The J gene is TRBJ1-6, the V gene TRBV6-1, with unresolved D. V was trimmed by 2 bases and J by 6 bases, leaving 8 bases between them. Germline CDR1 reads MNHNS; CDR2 reads SASEGT. The CDR3 consists of 14 residues. The CDR3 nucleotides read TGTGCCAGCAGTGAATACGGTGGTAATTCACCCCTCCACTTT. Protein: CASSEYGGNSPLHF.

The chain recombines TRBV9 with TRBJ2-5; 11 bases are a match to TRBD2. This CDR3 contains 18 residues. The V gene end was trimmed by 1 base and the J gene end by 4 bases; junction bases not matched to a gene: 12. The germline CDR1 and CDR2 sequences are SGDLS and YYNGEE. CDR3 sequence reads: CASSVTIAGGPRRETQYF. CDR3 DNA sequence: TGTGCCAGCAGCGTAACGATAGCGGGAGGGCCGAGGCGAGAGACCCAGTACTTC. Looking up the rest from reference TRBV9 and TRBJ2-5 gives the full variable domain: DSGVTQTPKHLITATGQRVTLRCSPRSGDLSVYWYQQSLDQGLQFLIQYYNGEERAKGNILERFSAQQFPDLHSELNLSSLELGDSALYFCASSVTIAGGPRRETQYFGPGTRLLVL.

V usage is TRBV2 and J usage is TRBJ2-3; 10 bases fit TRBD2. With 4 bases clipped from V and 4 bases from J, the junction kept 8 bases outside the gene matches. The CDR3 contains 16 residues. In germline, CDR1 is SNHLY, CDR2 FYNNEI. The CDR3 nucleotides are TGTGCCAGCAGTGTTAAACTAGCGGGACGACCAGATACGCAGTATTTT. It specifies CASSVKLAGRPDTQYF.

The chain combines TRBV3-1 (or the pseudogene TRBV3-2) with TRBJ1-2; maybe TRBD1 (5 bases). Trimming removed 0 bases from V and 2 bases from J, with 16 bases in between. Looked up from germline, CDR1 is LGHDT and CDR2 is YNNKEL (reference sequence). The CDR3 is 17 residues long. CDR3 DNA: TGTGCCAGCAGCCAAGATCTTTCCGGGTCAGGGAACTATGGCTACACCTTC. This sequence encodes CASSQDLSGSGNYGYTF.